This TCR beta chain is from a study of T cell repertoires in cytomegalovirus infection. Looking at the study overall: Based on public TCR beta signatures, there were indications of CMV infection and of a matching HLA type. Notes on the study in general: In two of eight donors, the top clonotype was HLA-C-restricted CMV-specific.

TCRdb processed the reads anew with MiXCR; each CDR3 protein has one entry. In the table there are around 550,000 distinct CDR3 sequences, approximately 25% of which are singletons. This clonotype was seen more than once but under ten times. Antigen unknown. Germline V gene lookup returns CDR1 DFQATT and CDR2 SNEGSKA (reference sequence). V lost 4 bases, J lost 5 bases, and 6 bases stayed unmatched. The CDR3 is 14 residues long. This rearrangement joins TRBV20-1 to TRBJ2-1, with 9 bases fitting TRBD2. Source material: PBMCs. The receptor was isolated from a human donor in good health (CMV status not recorded). Some clones in this sample may be carry-over from other donors' samples. The CDR3 is CSAKRLAANNEQFF. For the CDR3, the DNA is TGCAGTGCTAAAAGACTAGCGGCCAACAATGAGCAGTTCTTC.